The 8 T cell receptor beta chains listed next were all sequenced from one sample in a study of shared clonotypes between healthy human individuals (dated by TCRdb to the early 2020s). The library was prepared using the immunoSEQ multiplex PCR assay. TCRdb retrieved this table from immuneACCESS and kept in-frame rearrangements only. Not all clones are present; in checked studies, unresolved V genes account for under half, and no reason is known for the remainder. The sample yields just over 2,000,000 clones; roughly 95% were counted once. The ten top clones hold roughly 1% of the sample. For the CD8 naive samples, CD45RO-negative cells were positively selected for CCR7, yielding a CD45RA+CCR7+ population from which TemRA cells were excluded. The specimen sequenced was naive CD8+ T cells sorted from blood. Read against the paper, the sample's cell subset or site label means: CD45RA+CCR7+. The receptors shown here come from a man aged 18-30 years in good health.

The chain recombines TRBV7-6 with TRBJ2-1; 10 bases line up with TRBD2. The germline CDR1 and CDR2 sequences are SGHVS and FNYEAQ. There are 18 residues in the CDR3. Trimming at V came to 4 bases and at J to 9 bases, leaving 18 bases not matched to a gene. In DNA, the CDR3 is TGTGCCAGCAGCTCCCTGGCTAGCGGGGGAGGGACTTTCGGTGAGCAGTTCTTC. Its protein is CASSSLASGGGTFGEQFF.

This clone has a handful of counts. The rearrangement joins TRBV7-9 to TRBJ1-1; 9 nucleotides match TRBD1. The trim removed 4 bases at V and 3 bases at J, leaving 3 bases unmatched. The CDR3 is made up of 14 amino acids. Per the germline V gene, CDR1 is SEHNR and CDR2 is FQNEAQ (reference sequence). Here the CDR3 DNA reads TGTGCCAGCAGCTCCCGGACAGGGGACACTGAAGCTTTCTTT. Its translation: CASSSRTGDTEAFF.

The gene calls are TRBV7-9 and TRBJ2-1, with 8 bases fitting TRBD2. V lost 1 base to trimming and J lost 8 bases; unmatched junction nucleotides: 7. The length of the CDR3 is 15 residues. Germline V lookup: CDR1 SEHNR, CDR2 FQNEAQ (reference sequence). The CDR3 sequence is CASSLVSAGVDEQFF. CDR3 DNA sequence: TGTGCCAGCAGCTTAGTCTCAGCGGGGGTTGATGAGCAGTTCTTC. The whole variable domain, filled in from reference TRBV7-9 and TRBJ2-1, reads DTGVSQNPRHKITKRGQNVTFRCDPISEHNRLYWYRQTLGQGPEFLTYFQNEAQLEKSRLLSDRFSAERPKGSFSTLEIQRTEQGDSAMYLCASSLVSAGVDEQFFGPGTRLTVL.

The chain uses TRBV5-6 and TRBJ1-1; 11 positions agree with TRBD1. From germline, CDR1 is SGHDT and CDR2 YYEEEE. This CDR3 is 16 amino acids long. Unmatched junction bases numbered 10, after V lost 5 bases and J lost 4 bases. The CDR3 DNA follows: TGTGCCAGCAGTCCCGGGACAGGGGGTTGGGGCACTGAAGCTTTCTTT. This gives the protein CASSPGTGGWGTEAFF. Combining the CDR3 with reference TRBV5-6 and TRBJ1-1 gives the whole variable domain DAGVTQSPTHLIKTRGQQVTLRCSPKSGHDTVSWYQQALGQGPQFIFQYYEEEERQRGNFPDRFSGHQFPNYSSELNVNALLLGDSALYLCASSPGTGGWGTEAFFGQGTRLTVV.

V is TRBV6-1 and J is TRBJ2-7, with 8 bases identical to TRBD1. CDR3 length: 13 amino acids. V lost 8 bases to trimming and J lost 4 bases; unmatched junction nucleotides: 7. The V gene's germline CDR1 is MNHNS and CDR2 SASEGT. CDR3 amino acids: CASLGQGVYEQYF. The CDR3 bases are TGTGCCAGCCTCGGACAGGGTGTATACGAGCAGTACTTC.

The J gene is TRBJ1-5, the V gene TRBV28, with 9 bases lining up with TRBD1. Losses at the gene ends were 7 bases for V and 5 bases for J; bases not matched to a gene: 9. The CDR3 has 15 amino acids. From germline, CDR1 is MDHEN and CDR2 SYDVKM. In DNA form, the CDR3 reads TGTGCCAGCACCGAGTTGGGACAGGGTGATCAGCCCCAGCATTTT. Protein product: CASTELGQGDQPQHF.

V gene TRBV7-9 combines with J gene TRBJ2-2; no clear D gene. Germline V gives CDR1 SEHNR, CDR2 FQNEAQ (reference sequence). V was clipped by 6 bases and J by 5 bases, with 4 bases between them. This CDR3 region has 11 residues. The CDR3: CASRSTGELFF. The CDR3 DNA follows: TGTGCCAGCAGAAGTACCGGGGAGCTGTTTTTT.

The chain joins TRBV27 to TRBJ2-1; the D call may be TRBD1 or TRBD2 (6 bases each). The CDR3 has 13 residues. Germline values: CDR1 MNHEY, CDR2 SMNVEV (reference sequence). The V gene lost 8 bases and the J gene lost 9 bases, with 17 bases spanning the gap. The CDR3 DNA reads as TGTGCCAGCGCCTTAGGGGGGTCGATTGAGCAGTTCTTC. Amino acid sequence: CASALGGSIEQFF.